This record covers a single TCR beta chain. These data belong to a study of blood T cell repertoires in COVID-19. Study in general: Sites across the United States, Italy and Spain contributed samples from acute and convalescent COVID-19. T cells, B-cell-depleted T cells, or PBMCs supplied cDNA or gDNA.

CDR1 is MRHNA, CDR2 SNTAGT, per germline. This CDR3 contains 13 residues. V dropped 5 bases and J dropped 0 bases, with 7 bases sitting between them. Original analysis: Researchers report that nucleated cell counts were estimated from reference gene primer amplification. Measured with immunoSEQ multiplex PCR; TCRdb has only the in-frame clones, and not every one. That table furnishes V, J and clone size, whereas the DNA furnished D and trimming. This repertoire shows around 140,000 clones, over 70% found once; its top ten account for 1.9%. The J gene is TRBJ1-1, the V gene TRBV6-4, with D unresolved. The sequence came from a woman aged 60-70 years with acute or convalescent COVID-19. The sample comprised peripheral blood. CDR3 loop: CASSQTVNTEAFF. In DNA form, the CDR3 reads TGTGCCAGCAGTCAAACAGTGAACACTGAAGCTTTCTTT.